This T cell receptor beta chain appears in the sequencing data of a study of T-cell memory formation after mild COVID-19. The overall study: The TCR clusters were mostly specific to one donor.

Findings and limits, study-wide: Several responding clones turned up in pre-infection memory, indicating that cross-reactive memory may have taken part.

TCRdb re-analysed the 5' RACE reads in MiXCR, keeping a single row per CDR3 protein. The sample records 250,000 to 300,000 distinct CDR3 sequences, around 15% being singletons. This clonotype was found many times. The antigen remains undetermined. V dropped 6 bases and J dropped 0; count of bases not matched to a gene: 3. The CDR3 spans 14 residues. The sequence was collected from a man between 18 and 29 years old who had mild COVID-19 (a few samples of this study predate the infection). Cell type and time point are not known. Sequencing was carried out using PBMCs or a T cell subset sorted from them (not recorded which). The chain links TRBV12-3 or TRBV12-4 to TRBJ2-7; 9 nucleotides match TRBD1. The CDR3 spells CASSRQGGSYEQYF. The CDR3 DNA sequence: TGTGCCAGCAGCCGACAGGGGGGCTCCTACGAGCAGTACTTC.